This T cell receptor beta chain was recorded in a study of shared clonotypes between healthy human individuals (dated by TCRdb to about 2020). At the level of the whole study: A couple of women and a few men aged 18 to 49 years were included in the cohort. Different laboratories and diverse techniques were used to prepare libraries and sequence TCR repertoires, to increase sequencing depth and limit assay-specific biases. Per donor, leukapheresis produced somewhere between about 0.9 and 9 billion PBMCs. For each donor, three plates each were used for CD4 naive and CD4 memory, two plates were used for CD8 naive, and one plate was used for CD8 memory. Blood TCR repertoires of a handful of healthy adults were deeply sequenced to estimate repertoire size and the extent of clonotype sharing between individuals.

Using the deep immunoSEQ assay, TCR CDR3 regions were amplified from genomic DNA by multiplex PCR. For each cell subset, the extracted genomic DNA was distributed evenly across all wells of several immunoSEQ 96-well plates, and each plate served as one replicate. For sorted subsets, 200 to 250 ng of genomic DNA, equivalent to around 31,000 T cell genomes, went into each replicate PCR. Purified libraries were measured with a Qubit 3.0 fluorometer, size-checked on a Bioanalyzer 2100, and measured again with the KAPA Library Quantification kit. Each immunoSEQ 96-well plate was sequenced on its own single-read 150-cycle Illumina NextSeq 550 flow cell. Processing in the source paper ran as follows. Because the immunoSEQ output held only junctional sequences and lacked quality scores, the filtering could not match the filtering applied to full-length reads. Sequences were annotated with PyIR, a Python wrapper for IgBLAST v1.9, using IMGT germline references to assign V/J genes and CDR3. Any read was removed if the V/J assignment was weak (E-value above 1e-6), the CDR3 was missing, or the read contained stop codons, out-of-frame junctions, or ambiguous translated residues. A V3J clonotype was defined by an identical inferred V gene, J gene, and CDR3 amino acid sequence. The percentage overlap between two repertoires was calculated by dividing the number of shared unique clonotypes by the size of the smaller repertoire. RTK rarefaction, the Chao1 estimator, and Recon v2.1 estimates of unobserved clonotypes were used to assess repertoire richness. For all TCRbeta clonotypes obtained by the gDNA method from four donors, generation probabilities were computed with OLGA. Here the immuneACCESS table is served through TCRdb, limited to in-frame sequences with V and J called. Missing clones are a known gap in these copies; in checked studies unresolved V genes cover under half, and the rest lacks a known reason. Clonal size and the V and J genes are those of that table, whereas D and trimming came from the DNA. The sample yields 2 million to 2.5 million clones; over 90% were counted once. 0.39% of the sample rests with the top ten.

Taken from cysteine to phenylalanine, the CDR3 has 17 residues. CDR3 DNA only is kept here, 51 bases in frame from base 1. The junction carries 12 bases between V and J, which are trimmed by 0 bases and 0 bases respectively. For CDR1 and CDR2, the germline V gene lists LGHNA and YSLEER. A word on this clone: Its specific antigen is unknown. There are no base qualities to consult, and no much larger clone falls within one base.

The donors were healthy, HIV-negative adults with no recently reported acute infections or vaccinations. Every donor was a Caucasian adult residing in Nashville, Tennessee, USA. CD4+ T cells were enriched by magnetic negative selection; naive cells were then positively selected on CD45RA, and the negative fraction formed the memory subset. Blood was obtained by leukapheresis, after which PBMCs were separated by Ficoll-Histopaque density gradient centrifugation and cryopreserved in liquid nitrogen vapor phase. Purity and quantity of every magnetically sorted T cell population were checked by analytical flow cytometry. From each sorted fraction, genomic DNA was isolated and quantified by UV absorbance on a Nanodrop 2000c. Study-wide conclusions, independent of this receptor: Approximately 5% of naive CD4, roughly 3.6% of naive CD8, approximately 2% of memory CD4, and more than 0.35% of memory CD8 clonotypes were shared across several donors. Compared with non-shared clonotypes, the clonotypes found in all four sorted-subset donors had higher generation probabilities. Rarefaction of sorted-subset datasets indicated incomplete sequencing despite the large sequencing depth. Because the study included only a small number of donors, the genetic and exposure-history diversity represented was limited. Naive subsets generally had larger estimated clonotype richness than memory subsets did. Sampling was restricted to blood, and TCR repertoires in tissue are likely to differ from TCR repertoires in blood. Pairwise subsampling led to the expectation that sequencing depth would affect the degree of clonotype sharing among donors.

The receptor was derived from a man between 18 and 35 years old in good health. Some clones in this sample may be carry-over from other donors' samples. The sample consisted of naive CD4+ T cells from PBMCs. Reading the label with the study, this specimen's cell subset or site is: CD45RA+ positively selected. The sequence links TRBV4-3 to TRBJ1-3, with no reliable assignment of the D segment. The nucleotide sequence is TGCGCCAGCAGCCAAGATGGTTCCCGAAGCTCTGGAAACACCATATATTTT. The resulting protein is CASSQDGSRSSGNTIYF.